Following are 22 T cell receptor beta chains from one sample sequenced in a study of lymphopenia after photon versus proton radiotherapy. The table came from immunoSEQ multiplex PCR; TCRdb's copy has only in-frame clones and leaves some out. The sample includes tens of thousands of clones, around 90% of them seen just once. Sequencing used peripheral blood, obtained from a patient treated with proton-based radiotherapy. The receptors derive from a man older than 75 with esophageal cancer.

The rearrangement joins TRBV6-5 to TRBJ2-7; D remains unclear. CDR1 is MNHEY, CDR2 SVGAGI, per germline. Trimming removed 2 bases at V and 0 bases at J, with 8 bases between. The CDR3 consists of 14 residues. The CDR3 DNA is TGTGCCAGCAGTTACCTCGGACGCTCCTACGAGCAGTACTTC. Its protein is CASSYLGRSYEQYF.

Concerning this clone itself: The junction departs from the called germline gene at one end, perhaps through a read error. The V gene is TRBV2, the J gene TRBJ1-4; maybe TRBD1 (5 bases). The CDR3 is 21 residues long. Germline V lookup: CDR1 SNHLY, CDR2 FYNNEI. The CDR3 here is CASSEGTRLLKVTLTNEKLFF. CDR3 bases: TGTGCCAGCAGCGAAGGGACCAGGTTGTTGAAAGTTACTTTAACTAATGAAAAACTGTTTTTT.

The gene calls are TRBV18 and TRBJ2-3; the match to TRBD2 covers 8 bases. V shed 6 bases and J 3 bases; nucleotides not matched to a gene: 8. The CDR3 is made up of 15 amino acids. Germline lookup yields CDR1 KGHSH and CDR2 LQKENI. The CDR3 spells CASSPIGGATDTQYF. The CDR3 DNA follows: TGTGCCAGCTCGCCAATCGGGGGGGCTACAGATACGCAGTATTTT.

CDR3 in DNA: TGTGCCAGTAGTGCCCGGGGCAGGGGGACGCTCTCCTACAATGAGCAGTTCTTC. Translating it yields CASSARGRGTLSYNEQFF. The V call is TRBV19, the J call TRBJ2-1, with 7 bases lining up with TRBD1. Germline V CDR1 and CDR2: LNHDA, SQIVND (reference sequence). J was trimmed by 0 bases and V by 5 bases; bases with no gene match: 13. The CDR3 spans 18 residues.

The rearrangement uses TRBV9 and TRBJ1-5; D is undetermined. Trimming shortened V by 0 bases and J by 0 bases, and 10 bases separated the two germline ends. Germline V gene lookup returns CDR1 SGDLS and CDR2 YYNGEE. The CDR3 runs 16 residues. In nucleotides, the CDR3 is TGTGCCAGCAGCGTAGCGGGAGAAGCTAGCAATCAGCCCCAGCATTTT. Protein sequence: CASSVAGEASNQPQHF.

J is TRBJ1-3 and V is TRBV7-2; 7 nucleotides agree with TRBD1. This CDR3 has 14 amino acids. Looked up from germline, CDR1 is SGHTA and CDR2 is FQGNSA. J lost 4 bases, V lost 4 bases, and 4 bases had no gene match. The CDR3 protein is CASSSLTGGNTIYF. The CDR3 DNA is TGTGCCAGCAGCTCTCTGACAGGGGGAAACACCATATATTTT.

With regard to this clone: Other DNA sequences from this sample encode an identical CDR3 as well. The chain employs TRBV9 and TRBJ2-3; tentative D call: TRBD1 (7 bases). The germline V gene encodes CDR1 SGDLS and CDR2 YYNGEE. The V end was cut by 4 bases, the J end by 1 base, with 16 bases between. The CDR3 loop spans 16 amino acids. CDR3 protein: CASSSFQGGGTDTQYF. The CDR3 DNA is TGTGCCAGCAGCTCTTTTCAGGGGGGTGGCACAGATACGCAGTATTTT.

This chain links TRBV4-3 with TRBJ1-2, with TRBD1 matching 7 bases. V lost 5 bases, J lost 6 bases, and 12 bases stayed unmatched. Germline assignment: CDR1 LGHNA and CDR2 YSLEER. The CDR3 has 15 residues. As DNA, the CDR3 is TGCGCCAGCAGCTCCTTACAGGGGTCCTTCGATGGCTACACCTTC. Translating it yields CASSSLQGSFDGYTF.

The rearrangement joins TRBV7-9 to TRBJ2-1; D unclear. The germline gives CDR1 SEHNR, CDR2 FQNEAQ (reference sequence). V lost 5 bases to trimming and J lost 9 bases, with 8 bases between them. There are 11 residues in the CDR3. The CDR3 protein is CASSMEVEQFF. DNA of the CDR3: TGTGCCAGCAGCATGGAAGTTGAGCAGTTCTTC.

The V call is TRBV7-2, the J call TRBJ1-3, with D unresolved. Trimming removed 3 bases from V and 0 bases from J, with 15 bases in between. Looked up from germline, CDR1 is SGHTA and CDR2 is FQGNSA. This CDR3 region has 17 residues. The CDR3 here is CASSLGTAPFSGNTIYF. CDR3 in DNA: TGTGCCAGCAGCTTGGGTACAGCGCCTTTCTCTGGAAACACCATATATTTT.

This chain uses TRBV7-2 with TRBJ2-3; 9 bases align to TRBD2. The CDR3 is made up of 15 amino acids. Germline CDR1 reads SGHTA; CDR2 reads FQGNSA. J gave up 3 bases and V 6 bases, and 7 bases lay outside the gene matches. The CDR3 here is CASSSTSGPTDTQYF. For the CDR3, the DNA is TGTGCCAGCAGTTCCACTAGCGGGCCTACAGATACGCAGTATTTT.

V gene TRBV11-2 combines with J gene TRBJ2-6; D ambiguous. The germline CDR1 and CDR2 sequences are SGHAT and FQNNGV. The ends were cut back, 1 base at V and 1 base at J, with 2 bases in the middle. The CDR3 sequence is 14 residues long. The CDR3 loop is CASSLVSGANVLTF. CDR3 nucleotides: TGTGCCAGCAGCTTAGTTTCTGGGGCCAACGTCCTGACTTTC.

This rearrangement joins TRBV11-2 to TRBJ2-7, with TRBD2 matching over 8 bases. This CDR3 has 15 residues. Germline loops: CDR1 SGHAT, CDR2 FQNNGV. Losses at the gene ends were 1 base for V and 1 base for J; bases not matched to a gene: 3. CDR3 in amino acids: CASSLVSGSSYEQYF. The DNA of the CDR3 is TGTGCCAGCAGCTTAGTGAGCGGGAGTTCCTACGAGCAGTACTTC.

This chain connects TRBV7-2 to TRBJ1-1, with D unresolved. V was pared by 6 bases and J by 1 base, with 6 bases between. The V gene's germline CDR1 is SGHTA and CDR2 FQGNSA. The CDR3 spans 12 residues. The CDR3 DNA follows: TGTGCCAGCAGTCGTGCGAACACTGAAGCTTTCTTT. Amino acid sequence: CASSRANTEAFF. The variable domain in full, completed from reference TRBV7-2 and TRBJ1-1, reads GAGVSQSPSNKVTEKGKDVELRCDPISGHTALYWYRQSLGQGLEFLIYFQGNSAPDKSGLPSDRFSAERTGGSVSTLTIQRTQQEDSAVYLCASSRANTEAFFGQGTRLTVV.

The chain has TRBV6-6 and TRBJ1-2; 10 bases map to TRBD1. Germline CDR1 reads MNHNY; CDR2 reads SVGAGI (reference sequence). V lost 0 bases to trimming and J lost 4 bases; unmatched junction nucleotides: 5. The CDR3 extends over 16 amino acids. CDR3 nucleotides: TGTGCCAGCAGTTACTCGGGGACAGGGGCACCCTATGGCTACACCTTC. Amino acids: CASSYSGTGAPYGYTF.

The genes are TRBV11-3 and TRBJ2-7, with 7 bases identical to TRBD2. V gave up 5 bases and J gave up 6 bases; unmatched junction bases: 7. The CDR3 sequence is 13 residues long. Per germline, CDR1 SGHNT and CDR2 YENEEA. The CDR3 DNA reads TGTGCCAGCAGCGTACGGACTAGTTCCGAGCAGTACTTC. This encodes CASSVRTSSEQYF.

The chain joins TRBV11-2 to TRBJ2-6; D is unclear. CDR1 is SGHAT, CDR2 FQNNGV, per germline. The CDR3 totals 14 residues. The V and J ends lost 8 bases and 0 bases respectively, with 8 bases between them. This CDR3 reads CASQRISGANVLTF. CDR3 sequence (DNA): TGTGCCAGCCAACGGATCTCTGGGGCCAACGTCCTGACTTTC.

The chain has TRBV9 and TRBJ2-3; the D is unclear. Per the germline V gene, CDR1 is SGDLS and CDR2 is YYNGEE. The CDR3 is made up of 16 amino acids. V lost 0 bases to trimming and J lost 0 bases, with 11 bases between them. The CDR3 DNA reads as TGTGCCAGCAGCGTAGGACACGAGAGTAGCACAGATACGCAGTATTTT. Encoded protein: CASSVGHESSTDTQYF.

The chain employs TRBV7-2 and TRBJ2-7, with D possibly TRBD2 on 6 matching bases. CDR1 and CDR2 (germline): SGHTA, FQGNSA. Trimming took 5 bases from V and 5 from J, leaving 19 bases between them. The CDR3 spans 15 residues. The CDR3 nucleotides are TGTGCCAGCAGCAAGTACGGCCAGGGCGGGGACGAGCAGTACTTC. Residues: CASSKYGQGGDEQYF.

The CDR3 sequence is CASSKGLAGVVSTYEQYF. The CDR3 DNA sequence: TGTGCCAGCAGCAAGGGACTAGCGGGAGTTGTCTCGACCTACGAGCAGTACTTC. The gene calls are TRBV7-2 and TRBJ2-7; 14 nucleotides line up with TRBD2. The CDR3 is 18 amino acids. V lost 5 bases and J lost 2; bases outside the gene matches: 11. The germline V gene encodes CDR1 SGHTA and CDR2 FQGNSA.

The chain carries TRBV27 and TRBJ2-1, with D unresolved. The CDR3 has 14 amino acids. Germline assignment: CDR1 MNHEY and CDR2 SMNVEV (reference sequence). V lost 3 bases and J lost 6, with 12 bases in between. In nucleotides, the CDR3 is TGTGCCAGCAGTTTTTGGACCGATAGCAATGAGCAGTTCTTC. Protein product: CASSFWTDSNEQFF.

The chain is built from TRBV5-4 and TRBJ1-3; 7 bases match TRBD1. The CDR3 loop spans 16 amino acids. From germline, CDR1 is SGHNT and CDR2 YYREEE (reference sequence). After removal of 0 bases from V and 0 bases from J, the junction contained 3 bases not matched to a gene. The CDR3 loop is CASSLDRGHSGNTIYF. The CDR3 DNA sequence: TGTGCCAGCAGCTTGGACAGGGGCCACTCTGGAAACACCATATATTTT.